A selection of T cell receptor beta chains follows, all from one sample in a study of multiple sclerosis patients with progressive multifocal leukoencephalopathy. Repertoires were generated with immunoSEQ multiplex PCR, while TCRdb's copy carries only in-frame clones and drops some. The repertoire holds fewer than 35,000 clones, with around 91% as singletons. Specimen: PBMCs. These receptors all come from a human donor with multiple sclerosis. CDR3s include the opening cysteine and the closing phenylalanine or tryptophan. A D gene is named only where the DNA matches it firmly. Rows may omit the clone size; those that give it use once, few, many or a size class.

>TRBD2|-|TRBV13|TRBJ2-7
TGTGCCAGCAGCTTAACCCCTAGCGGGAGACGGTACGAGCAGTACTTC
CASSLTPSGRRYEQYF
>TRBD1|-|TRBV6-5|TRBJ1-2
TGTGCCAGCAGACTGGGACAGTTCTATGGCTACACCTTC
CASRLGQFYGYTF
>-|-|TRBV28|TRBJ1-5
TGTGCCAGCAGTCTAAGACGGGCCTCTAGCAATCAGCCCCAGCATTTT
CASSLRRASSNQPQHF
>-|once|TRBV9|TRBJ2-7
TGTGCCAGCAGCCCCCCGAGTCACGAGCAGTACTTC
CASSPPSHEQYF
>TRBD1|-|TRBV28|TRBJ2-7
TGTGCCAGCAGTATACCGGACAGGGCAAACGAGCAGTACTTC
CASSIPDRANEQYF
>-|-|TRBV6-4|TRBJ1-1
TGTGCCAGCAGTGAGTCAGGGGCGCGTTACAAAACTGAAGCTTTCTTT
CASSESGARYKTEAFF
>TRBD1|-|TRBV28|TRBJ2-1
TGTGCCAGCACTGACCCCCCCCGGGACAGGGGTGGCAATGAGCAGTTCTTC
CASTDPPRDRGGNEQFF
>-|-|TRBV25-1|TRBJ2-5
TGTGCCAGCAGTGGCGGAGGGCGACAAGAGACCCAGTACTTC
CASSGGGRQETQYF
>-|-|TRBV7-2|TRBJ2-7
TGTGCCAGCAGCGTTGCTTTGGAGCAGTACTTC
CASSVALEQYF
>-|few|TRBV6-4|TRBJ2-6
TGTGCCAGCAGTGACTCTGCGGGGTCTGGGGCCAACGTCCTGACTTTC
CASSDSAGSGANVLTF
>-|few|TRBV10-3|TRBJ1-5
TGTGCCATCAGTGGAGGGGTGGCTCAGCCCCAGCATTTT
CAISGGVAQPQHF
>-|-|TRBV6-1|TRBJ1-1
TGTGCCAGCAGTGAAGAACCCCAGGGTAGTAACACTGAAGCTTTCTTT
CASSEEPQGSNTEAFF
>-|-|TRBV9|TRBJ2-5
TGTGCCAGCATTAGTTCAGAGACCCAGTACTTC
CASISSETQYF
>-|-|TRBV30|TRBJ1-2
TGTGCCTGGACCGGGACACCTAAACATGGCTACACCTTC
CAWTGTPKHGYTF